This passage covers 14 T cell receptor beta chains from one sample sequenced in a study of cytomegalovirus exposure and HLA in healthy donors. 13 Jbeta primers and 60 Vbeta primers were used for the PCR. The data were produced by immunoSEQ multiplex PCR, yet TCRdb's version contains in-frame clones alone and is incomplete. The table shows around 200,000 clones, with 75% to 85% occurring only once. Sequenced sample: PBMCs. The receptors come from a woman between 35 and 50 years old in good health and CMV-seronegative.

The rearrangement joins TRBV6-1 to TRBJ2-2, with 8 bases identical to TRBD2. The CDR3 spans 14 residues. The V and J ends lost 7 bases and 5 bases, in that order; junction bases with no gene match: 6. In germline, CDR1 is MNHNS, CDR2 SASEGT. CDR3 protein: CASTKRERTGELFF. CDR3 nucleotide sequence: TGTGCCAGCACAAAGCGGGAGCGGACCGGGGAGCTGTTTTTT.

The chain employs TRBV5-4 and TRBJ2-2; TRBD2 might be the D (6 bases). Trimming removed 2 bases at V and 4 bases at J, with 15 bases between. The CDR3 consists of 16 residues. Germline V lookup: CDR1 SGHNT, CDR2 YYREEE (reference sequence). In nucleotides, the CDR3 is TGTGCCAGCAGCTTAGGAGGGGCTAGCGTCACCGGGGAGCTGTTTTTT. Protein sequence: CASSLGGASVTGELFF. Based on the CDR3 plus reference TRBV5-4 and TRBJ2-2, the full variable domain is ETGVTQSPTHLIKTRGQQVTLRCSSQSGHNTVSWYQQALGQGPQFIFQYYREEENGRGNFPPRFSGLQFPNYSSELNVNALELDDSALYLCASSLGGASVTGELFFGEGSRLTVL.

The chain has TRBV29-1 and TRBJ2-3; D is uncertain. The CDR3 is 13 amino acids. The V and J ends lost 4 bases and 3 bases respectively, with 11 bases between them. Germline loops: CDR1 SQVTM, CDR2 ANQGSEA. This CDR3 reads CSVGNRDTDTQYF. CDR3 bases: TGCAGCGTTGGAAACAGAGATACAGATACGCAGTATTTT.

The V and J genes are TRBV2 and TRBJ2-3; TRBD2 matches 12 bases. Trimming removed 1 base from V and 5 bases from J; junction bases left unmatched: 4. The CDR3 runs 16 residues. In germline, CDR1 is SNHLY, CDR2 FYNNEI. CDR3 loop: CASSEGLAGVRDTQYF. CDR3 in DNA: TGTGCCAGCAGTGAAGGACTAGCGGGAGTGAGAGATACGCAGTATTTT. The full variable domain, in which reference TRBV2 and TRBJ2-3 provide the parts outside the CDR3, is EPEVTQTPSHQVTQMGQEVILRCVPISNHLYFYWYRQILGQKVEFLVSFYNNEISEKSEIFDDQFSVERPDGSNFTLKIRSTKLEDSAMYFCASSEGLAGVRDTQYFGPGTRLTVL.

This clone has a handful of counts. The chain couples TRBV7-7 to TRBJ2-5, with 9 bases aligning to TRBD1. The V segment lost 1 base and the J segment 2 bases; nucleotides outside the gene matches: 2. The CDR3 runs to 15 residues. CDR1 and CDR2 from the germline V gene are SSHAT and FNYEAQ (reference sequence). CDR3 nucleotides: TGTGCCAGCAGCTTAGGTGGGACAGGGCAAGAGACCCAGTACTTC. This gives the protein CASSLGGTGQETQYF. Combining the CDR3 with reference TRBV7-7 and TRBJ2-5 gives the whole variable domain GAGVSQSPRYKVTKRGQDVTLRCDPISSHATLYWYQQALGQGPEFLTYFNYEAQPDKSGLPSDRFSAERPEGSISTLTIQRTEQRDSAMYRCASSLGGTGQETQYFGPGTRLLVL.

The chain recombines TRBV4-1 with TRBJ2-1, with 10 bases fitting TRBD2. Germline-derived CDR1 and CDR2 are MGHRA and YSYEKL. The V and J ends lost 2 bases and 0 bases, in that order; junction bases with no gene match: 1. The CDR3 sequence is 16 residues long. CDR3: CASSQTSGASYNEQFF. As DNA, the CDR3 is TGCGCCAGCAGCCAAACTAGCGGGGCCTCCTACAATGAGCAGTTCTTC.

J is TRBJ1-5 and V is TRBV19; 9 positions match TRBD1. The length of the CDR3 is 17 residues. The V segment lost 2 bases and the J segment 3 bases; nucleotides outside the gene matches: 8. The germline V gene has CDR1 LNHDA and CDR2 SQIVND (reference sequence). The CDR3 is CASSIIRTGVYNQPQHF. The CDR3 region has the DNA TGTGCCAGTAGTATAATTCGGACAGGGGTATACAATCAGCCCCAGCATTTT.

This clone was seen more than once but under ten times. The chain uses TRBV6-6 and TRBJ1-5; 7 bases fit TRBD1. The CDR3 runs to 16 residues. In germline, CDR1 is MNHNY, CDR2 SVGAGI (reference sequence). V dropped 6 bases and J dropped 4; count of bases not matched to a gene: 12. CDR3 in amino acids: CASRAPRDSGNQPQHF. The CDR3, as DNA: TGTGCCAGCAGAGCACCTCGGGACAGCGGGAATCAGCCCCAGCATTTT.

The V gene is TRBV19, the J gene TRBJ2-7, with D maybe TRBD2 (6 bases). The length of the CDR3 is 15 residues. Trimming took off 3 bases at V and 4 bases at J, with 16 bases between the two ends. Per germline, CDR1 LNHDA and CDR2 SQIVND (reference sequence). CDR3 amino acids: CASSIYSPRGYEQYF. Here the CDR3 DNA reads TGTGCCAGTAGTATCTATTCCCCCCGGGGGTACGAGCAGTACTTC.

This clone was seen only a few times. The chain uses TRBV27 and TRBJ1-2, with D possibly TRBD1 on 5 matching bases. The CDR3 totals 14 residues. V lost 8 bases, J lost 5 bases, and 18 bases lay in between. Germline V lookup: CDR1 MNHEY, CDR2 SMNVEV (reference sequence). CDR3: CASSIAGGRYGYTF. The CDR3 coding sequence is TGTGCCAGCTCAATCGCCGGGGGGAGATATGGCTACACCTTC.

The V gene is TRBV4-2, the J gene TRBJ2-3, with D tentatively TRBD1 (6 bases). The CDR3 contains 16 residues. V gave up 4 bases and J gave up 2 bases, with 16 bases separating them. Germline V CDR1 and CDR2: LGHNA, YNFKEQ. CDR3 bases: TGTGCCAGCAGCCTAGGGGCTAACAGGGCCACAGATACGCAGTATTTT. Its translation is CASSLGANRATDTQYF.

The chain recombines TRBV7-9 with TRBJ1-5; TRBD1 might be the D (5 bases). In germline, CDR1 is SEHNR, CDR2 FQNEAQ (reference sequence). V dropped 4 bases and J dropped 7 bases, with 14 bases sitting between them. The CDR3 loop spans 14 amino acids. The CDR3 sequence is CASSSQGTRQPQHF. CDR3 bases: TGTGCCAGCAGCTCTCAGGGAACGAGACAGCCCCAGCATTTT.

The chain has TRBV5-4 and TRBJ1-3; D is undetermined. Germline V lookup: CDR1 SGHNT, CDR2 YYREEE (reference sequence). V was clipped by 4 bases and J by 0 bases, with 8 bases between them. This CDR3 region has 14 residues. CDR3 coding DNA: TGTGCCAGCAGCGGAGCCGGCTCTGGAAACACCATATATTTT. This gives the protein CASSGAGSGNTIYF.

As for this clone: At one end, the junction sequence differs from germline, possibly due to a read error. CDR3 coding DNA: TGTGCCAGCAGGGGGACAGGCGTGACTTCGGATTTC. Translating gives CASRGTGVTSDF. V is TRBV5-4 and J is TRBJ2-7; 8 positions agree with TRBD1. The germline V gene encodes CDR1 SGHNT and CDR2 YYREEE (reference sequence). The CDR3 contains 12 residues.